These 5 T cell receptor beta chains originate from one sample sequenced in a study of shared clonotypes between healthy human individuals. Profiling relied on immunoSEQ multiplex PCR, and the TCRdb table lists in-frame clones only, not all of them. The sample comprises 2.3 million or so clones, 93% of which are singletons, and 0.39% rests with the top ten. The sequenced material came from naive CD4+ T cells from PBMCs. Regarding subset: CD45RA+ positively selected. These receptors all stem from a man between 18 and 35 years old in good health. Some clones in this sample may be carry-over from other donors' samples.

This clone came up once. This chain links TRBV5-1 with TRBJ2-1; weak D call: TRBD2 (6 bases). Deletions cut 3 bases from V and 4 bases from J, with 23 bases between. The CDR3 spans 18 residues. From germline, CDR1 is SGHRS and CDR2 YFSETQ. The CDR3 DNA reads TGCGCCAGCAGCTCCTCGGGCTTGGGCGGGATAAGGTACAATGAGCAGTTCTTC. Protein product: CASSSSGLGGIRYNEQFF.

V gene TRBV2 combines with J gene TRBJ1-4, with 7 bases that match TRBD1. CDR3 size: 14 residues. Germline V gene lookup returns CDR1 SNHLY and CDR2 FYNNEI. Trimming took 6 bases from V and 0 from J; bases not matched to a gene: 1. The CDR3 coding sequence is TGTGCCAGCAGAGGGGGCTCAACTAATGAAAAACTGTTTTTT. Translation: CASRGGSTNEKLFF.

This chain links TRBV6-4 with TRBJ1-2, with TRBD1 matching over 8 bases. After removal of 0 bases from V and 1 base from J, the junction contained 4 bases not matched to a gene. This CDR3 is 16 amino acids long. The germline gives CDR1 MRHNA, CDR2 SNTAGT. The CDR3 protein is CASSDSTGGNNYGYTF. The CDR3, as DNA: TGTGCCAGCAGTGACTCCACAGGGGGAAATAACTATGGCTACACCTTC.

J is TRBJ2-7 and V is TRBV7-9; D call uncertain. Germline loops: CDR1 SEHNR, CDR2 FQNEAQ (reference sequence). Trimming removed 4 bases at V and 5 bases at J, with 21 bases between. The CDR3 sequence is 16 residues long. In nucleotides, the CDR3 is TGTGCCAGCAGCTCCCTTCACATCGCTCAGCACAACGAGCAGTACTTC. Its translation: CASSSLHIAQHNEQYF.

This rearrangement joins TRBV11-2 to TRBJ2-7; D tentatively reads TRBD1 or TRBD2 (5 bases each). The CDR3 consists of 16 residues. Trimming removed 1 base from V and 1 base from J, with 14 bases in between. Looked up from germline, CDR1 is SGHAT and CDR2 is FQNNGV. In nucleotides, the CDR3 is TGTGCCAGCAGCTTAGGACGTGGGACCCGTTCCTACGAGCAGTACTTC. Its protein is CASSLGRGTRSYEQYF.